This paragraph covers one T cell receptor beta chain sequence. There are a few counts of this clonotype. There is no known antigen for this receptor. Base qualities were left out, and no much larger clone turns up one base away. The TCR beta CDR3 regions were amplified from the RNA transcripts. A first-round RT-PCR of the TCR CDR3 used the HTBI primer set with the Qiagen OneStep RT-PCR kit. A second multiplex PCR round built the libraries, followed by size selection and purification. The libraries were sequenced on an Illumina HiSeq2000 using paired-end 100 bp reads. Per the source publication's procedure: SOAPnuke was used to process the raw data, removing reads that contained adapters or uncalled bases, had a mean Phred below 15, or lacked an exact match to the constant primer or identifier. COPE v1.2.5 was used to merge high-quality paired reads, and clonotypes were defined as unique nucleotide sequences. MiTCR v1.1 was used to align clonotypes to the IMGT TRBV, TRBD and TRBJ reference segments. The analysis was restricted to V-J combinations with a frequency above 0.0001, which together covered just over 99% of the repertoires. A TCS score was defined as the ratio between F50 (clonal expansion) and ExV (chaos), using BLOSUM62-based TCRdist between CDR3 peptides within each V-J. Welch's t-statistics and random forest reduced 450 to 600 V-J features to fewer than 15, which were used in a naive Bayes classifier (R e1071). TCRdb passed the public sequencing reads through fastp at Q25 and MiXCR, retaining productive beta sequences. When rows share a CDR3 protein, they turn into one entry using the most common DNA and genes. V and J calls and clone size were set by TCRdb, not the authors. The sample table records some 760,000 distinct CDR3 sequences; approximately 15% of these occur just once. The top ten clonotypes cover 9.5% to 13% of the sample.

The data were taken from a study of T cells in Graves' hyperthyroidism and ophthalmopathy (dated by TCRdb to the late 2010s). Turning to the overall study: Peripheral blood was sampled at the time of initial diagnosis, prior to any treatment. A discovery cohort of roughly 100 patients, 43 with Graves' ophthalmopathy and approximately 60 with stable Graves' hyperthyroidism, was used to find distinguishing TCR V-J signatures. Prospective prediction of ophthalmopathy was tested in an independent validation cohort consisting of 18 to 20 hyperthyroidism patients and 17 patients who later progressed to ophthalmopathy. For training and testing, the 100 or so patients in the discovery cohort were randomly divided in a 7:3 ratio. The study also compared thyroid tissue and blood T-cell repertoires from five or six Graves' hyperthyroidism patients. Once sampling was done, hyperthyroidism patients were given methimazole at a starting dose of 30 mg daily, whereas ophthalmopathy patients were given high-dose intravenous methylprednisolone. The paper reports TCR Vbeta CDR3 sequencing of approximately 130 peripheral blood samples: approximately 41 ophthalmopathy, under 85 hyperthyroidism and around 17 progressor patients.

Here is what the overall study found, with its caveats: In validation, the model predicted progression to ophthalmopathy a median of about 6.5 months before onset, with roughly 68% sensitivity and 72.22% specificity. In cross-validation, a model built on a 13 V-J signature told ophthalmopathy apart from stable hyperthyroidism with 87.88% sensitivity and about 81% specificity, and in testing the same model reached 80%/75%. No statistical method was used to set the sample size in advance, and investigators knew the group allocation. Most expanded thyroid clonotypes (frequency above 0.001) were also detected in blood, a finding suggesting that blood repertoires may reflect thyroid immune responses.

Stable Graves' hyperthyroidism was defined as no progression to ophthalmopathy during 18 months of follow-up. Hyperthyroidism patients were newly diagnosed, had a disease duration of under 2 months, and were aged 18 to 65 years. The study excluded patients with uncontrolled infections, other autoimmune diseases, pregnancy or lactation. Diagnoses relied on clinical symptoms, serum thyroxine and TRAb, thyroid ultrasound and orbital computed tomography. PBMCs were isolated from 7.5 to 10 ml of fresh peripheral blood by Ficoll-Paque density gradient centrifugation. Total RNA was extracted using Trizol reagent, and RNA quality was assessed on an Agilent 2100 Bioanalyzer. Here V drops 4 bases and J drops 5 bases, and the junction holds 5 bases not matched to any gene. CDR1 and CDR2, looked up from the germline V gene (reference sequence), are MNHEY and SMNVEV. CDR3 length: 15 amino acids, cysteine to phenylalanine. Solely the CDR3 DNA is kept, with 45 bases framed from the first base.

This receptor was identified in a woman in her late teens or twenties with Graves' hyperthyroidism. Material for sequencing was blood. The rearranged segments are TRBV27 and TRBJ2-2, and TRBD1 matches 9 of the central bases. The nucleotides are TGTGCCAGCAGTTCGCGACAGGGGGAAACCGGGGAGCTGTTTTTT. This yields the protein CASSSRQGETGELFF.